Below, 14 T cell receptor beta chains from the same sample are listed, as sequenced in a study of T cell changes during pregnancy in multiple sclerosis. Sequenced by immunoSEQ multiplex PCR; TCRdb stores in-frame clones only, minus some. The data contain roughly 87,000 clones, 80% to 95% of them singletons. Sequences were derived from peripheral blood, sampled in the third trimester of pregnancy. All receptors come from a female donor in good health, enrolled as a control in a pregnancy study.

The genes are TRBV6-1 and TRBJ1-1; D is ambiguous. This CDR3 has 14 residues. Trimming removed 0 bases from V and 0 bases from J, with 5 bases in between. Germline loops: CDR1 MNHNS, CDR2 SASEGT. The CDR3 DNA reads as TGTGCCAGCAGTGAAGCAACAGTGAACACTGAAGCTTTCTTT. Its protein is CASSEATVNTEAFF.

This chain uses TRBV5-6 with TRBJ2-1; tentatively, D is TRBD1 (6 bases). The CDR3 has 17 amino acids. Trimming removed 3 bases from V and 5 bases from J, with 21 bases in between. Germline CDR1 is SGHDT and CDR2 is YYEEEE. The CDR3 sequence: CASSSLRLGAADNEQFF. CDR3 bases: TGTGCCAGCAGCTCTCTCAGGTTGGGGGCGGCAGACAATGAGCAGTTCTTC.

In nucleotides, the CDR3 is TGCGCCAGCAGCCAAGATTGGGGCGGAGAGCAGTACTTC. This sequence encodes CASSQDWGGEQYF. V and J are TRBV4-1 and TRBJ2-7, with a possible D match to TRBD1 (5 bases). This CDR3 is built from 13 residues. Germline values: CDR1 MGHRA, CDR2 YSYEKL. The V end lost 0 bases, the J end lost 7 bases, and 10 bases lay between the germline ends.

J is TRBJ2-7 and V is TRBV1; the DNA was not used to check the table's D call, TRBD1. TRBV1 is classified as a pseudogene. The CDR3 has 15 amino acids. The CDR3 coding sequence is TGCACCAGCAGCCCCCTTGACAGTAGTTCCTACGAGCAGTACTTC. Protein sequence: CTSSPLDSSSYEQYF.

The CDR3 DNA sequence: TGTGCCAGCAGCTTAGCGGCAGGGATCACCTACGAGCAGTACTTC. Its protein is CASSLAAGITYEQYF. This chain connects TRBV7-9 to TRBJ2-7, with D possibly matching TRBD1 (5 bases). Trimming left V 0 bases short and J 2 bases short, with 11 bases between. This CDR3 is built from 15 residues. CDR1 is SEHNR, CDR2 FQNEAQ, per germline (reference sequence).

In its sample, this clone was seen once. This chain joins TRBV14 and TRBJ2-7; TRBD1 agrees at 7 bases. Germline V gene sequence: CDR1 SGHDN, CDR2 FVKESK. The J segment lost 6 bases and the V segment lost 5 bases, leaving 16 bases of the junction unmatched. The CDR3 runs 16 residues. The CDR3 DNA reads as TGTGCCAGCAGCTACCGGGACAGTCGGCCGCCACTCGAGCAGTACTTC. This codes for CASSYRDSRPPLEQYF.

The J gene is TRBJ2-5, the V gene TRBV2; 7 bases are a match to TRBD2. This CDR3 has 14 residues. Looked up from germline, CDR1 is SNHLY and CDR2 is FYNNEI. V dropped 6 bases and J dropped 4; count of bases not matched to a gene: 8. CDR3 DNA: TGTGCCAGCAGCTTGGGGGGAGGGCGAGAGACCCAGTACTTC. It codes for CASSLGGGRETQYF.

The V and J genes are TRBV19 and TRBJ2-3, with 8 bases matching TRBD2. V shed 5 bases and J 3 bases; nucleotides not matched to a gene: 4. The germline V gene encodes CDR1 LNHDA and CDR2 SQIVND (reference sequence). This CDR3 contains 14 residues. The DNA for the CDR3 is TGTGCCAGTAGTGATATAGCGGGGACAGATACGCAGTATTTT. Its protein is CASSDIAGTDTQYF.

The chain's CDR3 is CASSELSGYNEQFF. In DNA form, the CDR3 reads TGCGCCAGCAGCGAGTTAAGCGGGTACAATGAGCAGTTCTTC. The rearrangement uses TRBV5-1 and TRBJ2-1, with a weak D call TRBD2 (6 bases). CDR1 and CDR2 from the germline V gene are SGHRS and YFSETQ. Trimming removed 4 bases from V and 4 bases from J, with 12 bases in between. This CDR3 contains 14 residues.

This sequence joins TRBV6-1 and TRBJ2-7, with D tentatively TRBD2 (7 bases). Germline CDR1 and CDR2: MNHNS and SASEGT. V was shortened by 2 bases and J by 1 base, with 12 bases between the two germline ends. The CDR3 consists of 15 residues. In DNA, the CDR3 is TGTGCCAGCAGTGAAAGGGGGGGCAGGTCCTACGAGCAGTACTTC. This gives the protein CASSERGGRSYEQYF.

V is TRBV11-3 and J is TRBJ2-5; possibly TRBD1 for D (6 bases). V was trimmed by 5 bases and J by 4 bases, leaving 23 bases between them. Germline V gene lookup returns CDR1 SGHNT and CDR2 YENEEA. CDR3 length: 17 residues. The CDR3 protein is CASSPGRGRSWGETQYF. In DNA, the CDR3 is TGTGCCAGCAGCCCCGGAAGGGGGAGATCCTGGGGAGAGACCCAGTACTTC.

V gene TRBV9 combines with J gene TRBJ2-1; 9 bases are shared with TRBD2. The V segment lost 4 bases and the J segment 9 bases; nucleotides outside the gene matches: 14. CDR1 and CDR2 from the germline V gene are SGDLS and YYNGEE. The CDR3 consists of 16 residues. The CDR3 DNA sequence: TGTGCCAGCAGCCCCCGGCGTAGCGGGAGAAGGGGTGAGCAGTTCTTC. It codes for CASSPRRSGRRGEQFF.

This clone appeared a single time. This sequence joins TRBV29-1 and TRBJ2-2, with 8 bases fitting TRBD2. V lost 4 bases to trimming and J lost 8 bases; unmatched junction nucleotides: 3. The CDR3 sequence is 12 residues long. Germline CDR1 SQVTM, CDR2 ANQGSEA. DNA of the CDR3: TGCAGCGTTGCGGGAGGGTTTGGGGAGCTGTTTTTT. This codes for CSVAGGFGELFF.

This chain links TRBV7-2 with TRBJ1-1; weak D call: TRBD1 (6 bases). The CDR3 length is 14 residues. Trimming took off 4 bases at V and 1 base at J, with 10 bases between the two ends. Germline V CDR1 and CDR2: SGHTA, FQGNSA. The CDR3 nucleotides are TGTGCCAGCAGCTCCTCACAGGGGAACACTGAAGCTTTCTTT. The encoded protein is CASSSSQGNTEAFF.